These T cell receptor beta chains were read from a single sample in a study of blood T cell repertoires in COVID-19. Assay used: immunoSEQ multiplex PCR; TCRdb lists only in-frame clones, some missing. Of approximately 92,000 clones detected, less than 75% appear once; the ten largest clones hold around 25%. Sequenced material: peripheral blood. Receptors were obtained from a woman aged 55-75 years in a cohort sampled during active or convalescent COVID-19. The conserved cysteine and the conserved F or W are not part of the CDR3 here. Fields, in order: clone size, V gene, CDR3 protein. Size values are once, few and many counts, or a class for expanded clones, and some rows have none.

clone_size: NA; v_call: TRBV14; cdr3_aa: ASSQSRGLRQF
clone_size: NA; v_call: TRBV21-1; cdr3_aa: ASNHKRSAGGMGTGELF
clone_size: once; v_call: TRBV18; cdr3_aa: ASSAGDGGYGYT
clone_size: NA; v_call: TRBV2; cdr3_aa: ASSDASRTYEQY
clone_size: few; v_call: TRBV3-1/TRBV3-2; cdr3_aa: ASSLTLETEAF
clone_size: NA; v_call: TRBV2; cdr3_aa: ASSERTGYNSPLH
clone_size: NA; v_call: TRBV27; cdr3_aa: ASRLAGPSYEQY
clone_size: NA; v_call: TRBV5-4; cdr3_aa: ASSPEQDYGYT
clone_size: NA; v_call: TRBV6-6; cdr3_aa: ASSYIPGQGYQPQH
clone_size: once; v_call: TRBV4-1; cdr3_aa: ASSQEKTGNEQF
clone_size: NA; v_call: TRBV18; cdr3_aa: ASSPRDSYNEQF
clone_size: once; v_call: TRBV7-9; cdr3_aa: ASSLGPKDNQETQY
clone_size: NA; v_call: TRBV18; cdr3_aa: ASSLRGATEAF
clone_size: NA; v_call: TRBV4-1; cdr3_aa: ASSQDKAEDRGNSPLH
clone_size: once; v_call: TRBV4-2; cdr3_aa: ASSNSSGGSRNEQF
clone_size: NA; v_call: TRBV29-1; cdr3_aa: SVVWEEETQY
clone_size: NA; v_call: TRBV28; cdr3_aa: ASSLLAGPQPQH
clone_size: NA; v_call: TRBV19; cdr3_aa: ASRRGFTEAF
clone_size: NA; v_call: TRBV10-3; cdr3_aa: AISDRSLVGTQY
clone_size: NA; v_call: TRBV12-2; cdr3_aa: ASRSPVYRVPLCEKLF
clone_size: once; v_call: TRBV27; cdr3_aa: ASRTTSGGADTQY
clone_size: few; v_call: TRBV5-4; cdr3_aa: ASSPGGGRLPDTQY
clone_size: NA; v_call: TRBV5-4; cdr3_aa: ASSSGGAGVTEAF
clone_size: NA; v_call: TRBV15; cdr3_aa: ATSRASLGEETQY
clone_size: NA; v_call: TRBV7-9; cdr3_aa: ASSYQGPQETQY
clone_size: NA; v_call: TRBV6-5; cdr3_aa: ASKPGDTYEQY
clone_size: NA; v_call: TRBV29-1; cdr3_aa: SGAEETQY
clone_size: NA; v_call: TRBV3-1/TRBV3-2; cdr3_aa: ASSQVRNSPLH
clone_size: once; v_call: TRBV9; cdr3_aa: ASSVGYRALYGYT
clone_size: few; v_call: TRBV6-5; cdr3_aa: ASRSTGGSGNTIY
clone_size: NA; v_call: TRBV5-1; cdr3_aa: ASSLQGEAF
clone_size: once; v_call: TRBV7-8; cdr3_aa: ASSLGQIHSPLH
clone_size: NA; v_call: TRBV6-6; cdr3_aa: ASSYAGGYEKLF
clone_size: few; v_call: TRBV6-6; cdr3_aa: ASRRGARTDTQY
clone_size: few; v_call: TRBV4-1; cdr3_aa: ASSQGDRRVTGNTEAF
clone_size: NA; v_call: TRBV5-1; cdr3_aa: ASSLVTGGSSSGNTIY
clone_size: NA; v_call: TRBV4-1; cdr3_aa: ASSQGATSGGSETQY
clone_size: once; v_call: TRBV6-6; cdr3_aa: ASSRTGAQETQY
clone_size: NA; v_call: TRBV20-1; cdr3_aa: SASRAGAVIQTDTQY
clone_size: NA; v_call: TRBV19; cdr3_aa: ASSPSPTGLITPTNEKLF
clone_size: NA; v_call: TRBV4-1; cdr3_aa: ASSQDSGPTPNEQF
clone_size: few; v_call: TRBV7-8; cdr3_aa: ASSLGQGTGSNQPQH
clone_size: NA; v_call: TRBV24-1; cdr3_aa: ATTGGQYNEQF
clone_size: once; v_call: TRBV27; cdr3_aa: ASSTTDSDQETQY
clone_size: few; v_call: TRBV23-1; cdr3_aa: ASSQNALAAEGGTDTQY
clone_size: once; v_call: TRBV27; cdr3_aa: ASSPSTGVNTEAF
clone_size: NA; v_call: TRBV28; cdr3_aa: ASIREMNTEAF
clone_size: many; v_call: TRBV4-1; cdr3_aa: ASSQGDRTTYEQY
clone_size: NA; v_call: TRBV12-5; cdr3_aa: ASGLDRAYTDTQY
clone_size: NA; v_call: TRBV2; cdr3_aa: ATGGQANTEAF
clone_size: NA; v_call: TRBV4-2; cdr3_aa: ASSQELASGTDTQY
clone_size: NA; v_call: TRBV20-1; cdr3_aa: SASVRNYGYT